Listed below are T cell receptor beta chains from one sample, sequenced in a study of cytomegalovirus exposure and HLA in healthy donors. Measured with immunoSEQ multiplex PCR; TCRdb has only the in-frame clones, and not every one. The sample contains about 140,000 clones, 77% of which appear only once. The specimen sequenced was PBMCs. Receptors were obtained from a woman between 50 and 59 years old in good health and CMV-seronegative. Both conserved end residues are part of each CDR3. The D gene is left open where the match is weak. The size field is filled for only some rows; it gives once, few, many or a size class.

abundance | j_gene | d_gene | v_gene | CDR3nt | CDR3aa
NA | TRBJ1-1 | NA | TRBV30 | TGTGCCTGGACCGGGACACAGAACACTGAAGCTTTCTTT | CAWTGTQNTEAFF
few | TRBJ2-7 | NA | TRBV4-1 | TGCGCCAGCAGCCTCGACAGCTCCTACGAGCAGTACTTC | CASSLDSSYEQYF
NA | TRBJ2-3 | NA | TRBV7-9 | TGTGCCAGCAGCTCCCGGGGGGCCGAGGCAGATACGCAGTATTTT | CASSSRGAEADTQYF
NA | TRBJ1-4 | NA | TRBV12-5 | TGTGCTAGTGGTTTGGTACGAGGCAGATATGAAAAACTGTTTTTT | CASGLVRGRYEKLFF
NA | TRBJ1-1 | TRBD1 | TRBV27 | TGTGCCAGCAGTCTCAGCAGGGGGTTGAACACTGAAGCTTTCTTT | CASSLSRGLNTEAFF
NA | TRBJ1-6 | NA | TRBV4-2 | TGTGCCAGCAGCCAAGGCCGAAACCTAGGGGGATCACCCCTCCACTTT | CASSQGRNLGGSPLHF
NA | TRBJ2-3 | NA | TRBV14 | TGTGCCAGCAGCTCTACTCGCGGGGGCGTCACAGATACGCAGTATTTT | CASSSTRGGVTDTQYF
NA | TRBJ1-6 | TRBD1 | TRBV29-1 | TGCAGCTCAGAGGGACAGGACTATAATTCACCCCTCCACTTT | CSSEGQDYNSPLHF
NA | TRBJ2-5 | TRBD1 | TRBV6-6 | TGTGCCAGCAGTGCCGGGACAGGGGAAGAAGAGACCCAGTACTTC | CASSAGTGEEETQYF
NA | TRBJ2-1 | TRBD2 | TRBV7-7 | TGTGCTAGCAGCCCCGGGGGACTAGACTATGAGCAGTTCTTC | CASSPGGLDYEQFF
NA | TRBJ1-2 | TRBD1 | TRBV28 | TGTGCCAGCAGACTCGACAGGGGCTCAGGGTATGGCTACACCTTC | CASRLDRGSGYGYTF
NA | TRBJ1-2 | NA | TRBV5-1 | TGCGCCAGCAGCCAACCAAGTCAGGGTGGGGCCGATGGCTACACCTTC | CASSQPSQGGADGYTF
NA | TRBJ1-5 | NA | TRBV30 | TGTGCCTGGAGTGTAGAACAGTCTATCAATCAGCCCCAGCATTTT | CAWSVEQSINQPQHF
NA | TRBJ2-3 | NA | TRBV5-1 | TGCGCCAGCAAGGATCAGGGAACTAGCACAGATACGCAGTATTTT | CASKDQGTSTDTQYF
NA | TRBJ1-1 | TRBD1 | TRBV28 | TGTGCCAGCAGTGGACCGGGACAGCACGAAGCTTTCTTT | CASSGPGQHEAFF
few | TRBJ2-1 | NA | TRBV6-5 | TGTGCCAGCAGTTCGACTCCAAGGGGGTACAATGAGCAGTTCTTC | CASSSTPRGYNEQFF
NA | TRBJ1-6 | TRBD1 | TRBV19 | TGTGCCAGTAGTATACCGGGACAGGGAGATTCACCCCTCCACTTT | CASSIPGQGDSPLHF
NA | TRBJ1-2 | NA | TRBV29-1 | TGCAGCGTTGAATATCAGGACACAATTTATGGCTACACCTTC | CSVEYQDTIYGYTF
NA | TRBJ2-6 | TRBD1 | TRBV6-1 | TGTGCCAGCAGGCGGACAGGGAGGGGGGCCAACGTCCTGACTTTC | CASRRTGRGANVLTF
few | TRBJ1-1 | TRBD1 | TRBV28 | TGTGCCAGCAGGTTACCAGGGGGCCCTGAAGCTTTCTTT | CASRLPGGPEAFF
few | TRBJ1-4 | TRBD1 | TRBV5-8 | TGTGCCAGCAGCTTCGAACAGGGGGAAAAACTGTTTTTT | CASSFEQGEKLFF
NA | TRBJ1-1 | NA | TRBV7-2 | TGTGCCAGCAGCCCCCCCCGGGGGAGGGAACTGATGAACACTGAAGCTTTCTTT | CASSPPRGRELMNTEAFF
NA | TRBJ2-5 | TRBD2 | TRBV5-6 | TGTGCCAGCAGCAAGACTAGCGGGGGCCAAGAGACCCAGTACTTC | CASSKTSGGQETQYF
NA | TRBJ2-2 | NA | TRBV4-2 | TGTGCCAGCAGCCACCCCCGGTCCCTAGGGGTCACCGGGGAGCTGTTTTTT | CASSHPRSLGVTGELFF
once | TRBJ2-7 | TRBD1 | TRBV30 | TGTGCCTGGAGTTTCGACAGGGGAGCATACGAGCAGTACTTC | CAWSFDRGAYEQYF
once | TRBJ2-5 | NA | TRBV10-3 | TGTGCCATCAGGAGGACTGGAGGCGACCAAGAGACCCAGTACTTC | CAIRRTGGDQETQYF
NA | TRBJ1-1 | NA | TRBV10-3 | TGTGCCATCAGTGAGGTCGGGTTGACGAACACTGAAGCTTTCTTT | CAISEVGLTNTEAFF
NA | TRBJ1-1 | NA | TRBV7-9 | TGTGCCAGCAGCTCAGTCAGGTCTTCAAACACTGAAGCTTTCTTT | CASSSVRSSNTEAFF
NA | TRBJ2-1 | NA | TRBV19 | TGTGCCAGTAGTATGATGGGAGACTCTACCTACAATGAGCAGTTCTTC | CASSMMGDSTYNEQFF
NA | TRBJ2-7 | TRBD2 | TRBV10-3 | TGTGCCACTGATAGCGGGGACCTCGACGAGCAGTACTTC | CATDSGDLDEQYF
NA | TRBJ1-1 | TRBD1 | TRBV5-1 | TGCGCCAGCAGCCCTGGACAGGGGGCGGCTGAAGCTTTCTTT | CASSPGQGAAEAFF
NA | TRBJ2-1 | NA | TRBV4-1 | TGCGCCAGCAGCCAAGAGGACGTAGGGGATGAGCAGTTCTTC | CASSQEDVGDEQFF
medium-sized | TRBJ1-2 | NA | TRBV4-1 | TGCGCCAGCAGCCAAGAATCCGGGTACTATGGCTACACCTTC | CASSQESGYYGYTF
NA | TRBJ2-1 | TRBD2 | TRBV9 | TGTGCCAGCAGCGCCTATGAAGCGGGGGGGCCCAATGAGCAGTTCTTC | CASSAYEAGGPNEQFF
NA | TRBJ2-6 | NA | TRBV4-2 | TGTGCCAGCAGCCAAGTTGCGGTCTCTGGGGCCAACGTCCTGACTTTC | CASSQVAVSGANVLTF
NA | TRBJ1-4 | NA | TRBV18 | TGTGCCAGCTCACTTGAACAGGGAGGGCGTGAAAAACTGTTTTTT | CASSLEQGGREKLFF
NA | TRBJ2-2 | TRBD2 | TRBV5-1 | TGCGCCAGCAGCTTGAGGAGCGGGGGGACTTTGAGGACCGGGGAGCTGTTTTTT | CASSLRSGGTLRTGELFF
NA | TRBJ1-2 | NA | TRBV27 | TGTGCCAGCAGTTTACAAGGTCCAGGGGCGGGAGCTAACTATGGCTACACCTTC | CASSLQGPGAGANYGYTF
NA | TRBJ1-2 | TRBD1 | TRBV25-1 | TGTGCCAGCAGTCTGCGGACAGGCCCGGACAGCGGCTACACCTTC | CASSLRTGPDSGYTF
NA | TRBJ1-3 | TRBD1 | TRBV12-5 | TGTGCTAGTAGGACAGGGAGCGGAAACACCATATATTTT | CASRTGSGNTIYF
NA | TRBJ2-1 | TRBD1 | TRBV5-6 | TGTGCCAGCAGCCCTCCGGGACAGGGGGCGGCTTCCTACAATGAGCAGTTCTTC | CASSPPGQGAASYNEQFF
NA | TRBJ1-2 | TRBD1 | TRBV10-3 | TGTGCCATCAGTGAGGGACAGGGAGATCTCTATGGCTACACCTTC | CAISEGQGDLYGYTF
NA | TRBJ1-2 | NA | TRBV5-4 | TGTGCCAGCAGCTCAAACTATGGCTACACCTTC | CASSSNYGYTF
NA | TRBJ2-3 | TRBD2 | TRBV7-7 | TGTGCTAGCAGCCCCGGGGGAGGGGTTGAAGATACGCAGTATTTT | CASSPGGGVEDTQYF